This T cell receptor beta chain was recovered during a study of blood T cell repertoires in COVID-19. The wider study: Sample material is recorded as cDNA or gDNA derived from T cells, B-cell-depleted T cells, or PBMCs.

This clone was picked up one time. A junction boundary mismatches the germline segment, possibly from a read error. This CDR3 has 16 residues. Germline assignment: CDR1 LGHNA and CDR2 YSLEER. Under the authors' procedure: Amplification of reference gene primers provided the estimated nucleated cell counts. Here immunoSEQ multiplex PCR was the method, and the copy in TCRdb shows in-frame clones only, minus some. The V and J calls and clone size come from that table; D and trimming were worked out from the DNA. In the table there are some 260,000 clones, approximately 86% of which are singletons. Sequenced material: peripheral blood. This clonotype was obtained from a man older than 75 with acute or convalescent COVID-19. The chain has TRBV4-3 and TRBJ2-3; 8 bases line up with TRBD1. In DNA, the CDR3 is TGCGCCAGCAGCCAAGATCTGGGACAGGACACATATACGCAGTATTTT. This translates into CASSQDLGQDTYTQYF.